This T cell receptor (beta chain) was recovered during a study of Graves' ophthalmopathy and Graves' hyperthyroidism. Notes on the study in general: Discriminating ophthalmopathy from stable hyperthyroidism, a 13-signature model attained a sensitivity of about 89% and a specificity of around 77%.

Ophthalmopathy not arising within 18 months of follow-up defined hyperthyroidism as stable. The authors used Ficoll-Paque density gradient centrifugation to separate PBMCs. The input was approximately 10 ml of fresh peripheral blood. Amplified material comprised TCR beta CDR3 regions derived from RNA transcripts. First-round RT-PCR relied on HTBI primers, and a second-round multiplex PCR came next. TCRdb re-derived calls from the multiplex PCR reads in MiXCR, one entry per CDR3 protein. The data contain 350,000 to 400,000 distinct CDR3 sequences, roughly 15% of them seen just once; the ten biggest clones take up about 7.3%. Comment on this clonotype: Its antigen is undetermined.

This CDR3 comprises 14 residues. CDR1 and CDR2 (germline): MNHNS, SASEGT. V dropped 4 bases and J dropped 3 bases, with 10 bases sitting between them. This chain uses TRBV6-1 with TRBJ1-5; no clear D gene. The sample consisted of peripheral blood. The receptor comes from a woman aged 18-29 years with stable Graves' hyperthyroidism. The CDR3: CASSAELYNQPQHF. CDR3 nucleotides: TGTGCCAGCAGTGCAGAGCTTTACAATCAGCCCCAGCATTTT.